This paragraph covers one TCR beta chain sequence. Time point in this sample: neoterminal ileum biopsy at postoperative endoscopy, about 6 months after surgery. Clones were read by immunoSEQ multiplex PCR, and TCRdb kept only the in-frame ones, dropping some. The sample consists of approximately 19,000 clones, 72% of them appearing once. This entry is derived from a study of T cell repertoires in ileal Crohn's disease. On the study more broadly: About half received postoperative treatment, some 11 with thiopurines and around 18 anti-TNF.

The sample consisted of ileal tissue. The clonotype was recovered from an adult with Crohn's disease.

In nucleotides, the CDR3 is TGCGCCAGCAAGTTGAGCATGAACACCGGGGAGCTGTTTTTT. Amino acids: CASKLSMNTGELFF. The J gene is TRBJ2-2, the V gene TRBV5-1, with D hard to call. The CDR3 covers 14 residues. The V end lost 6 bases, the J end lost 1 base, and 10 bases lay between the germline ends. In germline, CDR1 is SGHRS, CDR2 YFSETQ. Variable domain in full (rest from reference TRBV5-1 and TRBJ2-2): KAGVTQTPRYLIKTRGQQVTLSCSPISGHRSVSWYQQTPGQGLQFLFEYFSETQRNKGNFPGRFSGRQFSNSRSEMNVSTLELGDSALYLCASKLSMNTGELFFGEGSRLTVL.